The 21 T cell receptor beta chains in this list originate from one sample, sequenced in a study of blood T cell repertoires in COVID-19. Here immunoSEQ multiplex PCR was the method, and the copy in TCRdb shows in-frame clones only, minus some. Of more than 85,000 clones listed, more than 85% are singletons. The material sequenced was peripheral blood. These receptors came from a man aged 55-75 years with acute or convalescent COVID-19.

CDR3 amino acids: CASSPLPRGLDTEAFF. The CDR3 DNA reads TGTGCCAGCAGCCCACTCCCTAGGGGGCTTGATACTGAAGCTTTCTTT. V and J are TRBV7-9 and TRBJ1-1; 7 bases line up with TRBD1. Germline trimming cut 5 bases from V and 5 bases from J; bases unmatched to any gene: 14. Germline lookup yields CDR1 SEHNR and CDR2 FQNEAQ (reference sequence). This CDR3 is 16 amino acids long.

The rearrangement joins TRBV2 to TRBJ2-2; D is perhaps TRBD1 (6 bases). V lost 6 bases and J lost 4, with 15 bases in between. Per germline, CDR1 SNHLY and CDR2 FYNNEI. The CDR3 runs to 15 residues. CDR3 in amino acids: CASSAGASATGELFF. CDR3 in DNA: TGTGCCAGCAGCGCAGGGGCCTCGGCCACCGGGGAGCTGTTTTTT.

The chain uses TRBV3-1 (or the pseudogene TRBV3-2) and TRBJ1-1, with TRBD1 matching 7 bases. The germline CDR1 and CDR2 sequences are LGHDT and YNNKEL (reference sequence). J lost 5 bases, V lost 8 bases, and 11 bases had no gene match. This CDR3 contains 14 residues. The CDR3 loop reads CASAPREGATEAFF. Here the CDR3 DNA reads TGTGCCAGCGCCCCAAGAGAGGGGGCGACTGAAGCTTTCTTT.

V is TRBV24-1 and J is TRBJ2-1, with 11 bases that match TRBD2. Germline V gene sequence: CDR1 KGHDR, CDR2 SFDVKD. The CDR3 extends over 13 amino acids. V trimming: 11 bases; J trimming: 5 bases; junction bases outside the gene matches: 4. CDR3 loop: CASGTSGNNEQFF. CDR3 sequence (DNA): TGTGCCAGCGGGACTAGCGGTAACAATGAGCAGTTCTTC.

This chain joins TRBV19 and TRBJ1-2; 7 bases agree with TRBD1. The germline gives CDR1 LNHDA, CDR2 SQIVND (reference sequence). The CDR3 totals 14 residues. V lost 6 bases and J lost 1; bases outside the gene matches: 5. The CDR3 coding sequence is TGTGCCAGTAGGAGGGACAGCCTTAACTATGGCTACACCTTC. Its protein is CASRRDSLNYGYTF.

CDR3 sequence (DNA): TGTGCCAGCAGCGTAGCGGCGGGAGGGGTTTCGGATACGCAGTATTTT. The encoded protein is CASSVAAGGVSDTQYF. This chain joins TRBV9 and TRBJ2-3, with TRBD2 matching over 9 bases. The CDR3 is 16 amino acids. CDR1 and CDR2 (germline): SGDLS, YYNGEE. With V trimmed by 0 bases and J by 6 bases, 8 bases remained unmatched.

The chain carries TRBV6-1 and TRBJ2-7, with 14 bases matching TRBD2. V gave up 4 bases and J gave up 4 bases; unmatched junction bases: 9. Per the germline V gene, CDR1 is MNHNS and CDR2 is SASEGT. This CDR3 is 17 amino acids long. The CDR3 sequence is CASSGGGTSGSMYEQYF. Here the CDR3 DNA reads TGTGCCAGCAGTGGGGGGGGGACTAGCGGGAGTATGTACGAGCAGTACTTC.

The CDR3, as DNA: TGTGCCAGCAGCCAACTAGCGGGAGTCGACGAGCAGTACTTC. This encodes CASSQLAGVDEQYF. The chain joins TRBV3-1 (or the pseudogene TRBV3-2) to TRBJ2-7; TRBD2 agrees at 10 bases. In germline, CDR1 is LGHDT, CDR2 YNNKEL (reference sequence). V dropped 2 bases and J dropped 5; count of bases not matched to a gene: 3. The CDR3 sequence is 14 residues long.

The chain uses TRBV19 and TRBJ1-2; 10 nucleotides align to TRBD1. The CDR3 has 16 residues. V trimming: 4 bases; J trimming: 3 bases; junction bases outside the gene matches: 8. CDR1 and CDR2 (germline): LNHDA, SQIVND (reference sequence). CDR3 nucleotides: TGTGCCAGTAGTACCAGATCGGGACAGGGGTACTATGGCTACACCTTC. Its protein is CASSTRSGQGYYGYTF.

This clone has just a few counts. This rearrangement joins TRBV24-1 to TRBJ2-3, with 9 bases identical to TRBD2. Germline V gene lookup returns CDR1 KGHDR and CDR2 SFDVKD. The CDR3 is made up of 16 amino acids. J lost 5 bases, V lost 1 base, and 6 bases had no gene match. CDR3 sequence (DNA): TGTGCCACCAGTGATTTCGAAGCGGGAGGTGTAGATACGCAGTATTTT. It codes for CATSDFEAGGVDTQYF.

The chain uses TRBV11-2 and TRBJ1-3; a weak D match, TRBD1 (5 bases). Trimming removed 4 bases from V and 4 bases from J, with 14 bases in between. Germline CDR1 is SGHAT and CDR2 is FQNNGV. The CDR3 runs 15 residues. For the CDR3, the DNA is TGTGCCAGCAGCTACCAAAGGGGTTGGGGAAACACCATATATTTT. Translating gives CASSYQRGWGNTIYF.

This chain uses TRBV5-1 with TRBJ1-1, with TRBD1 identical over 10 bases. The length of the CDR3 is 15 residues. The V segment lost 4 bases and the J segment 4 bases; nucleotides outside the gene matches: 7. Germline V gene sequence: CDR1 SGHRS, CDR2 YFSETQ. DNA of the CDR3: TGCGCCAGCAGCGTAGGGACAGGGGTGAGCACTGAAGCTTTCTTT. This gives the protein CASSVGTGVSTEAFF.

This sequence joins TRBV7-7 and TRBJ2-2; TRBD1 is a possible D gene (5 bases). V was clipped by 1 base and J by 2 bases, with 8 bases between them. Germline CDR1 reads SSHAT; CDR2 reads FNYEAQ (reference sequence). The CDR3 totals 15 residues. Written as DNA, the CDR3 is TGTGCCAGCAGCTTAGACAGGAAAAACACCGGGGAGCTGTTTTTT. Its translation: CASSLDRKNTGELFF.

This clone was counted a few times. CDR3 DNA sequence: TGTGCCAGCAGTTTCGAGCGGCCCTACGAGCAGTACTTC. It encodes CASSFERPYEQYF. This rearrangement joins TRBV12-3 or TRBV12-4 to TRBJ2-7; weak D call: TRBD2 (5 bases). CDR3 size: 13 residues. Trimming left V 3 bases short and J 2 bases short, with 8 bases between.

The chain couples TRBV5-1 to TRBJ2-2, with 8 positions matching TRBD1. The V gene end was trimmed by 4 bases and the J gene end by 1 base; junction bases not matched to a gene: 6. Per the germline V gene, CDR1 is SGHRS and CDR2 is YFSETQ. CDR3 length: 16 amino acids. CDR3 sequence: CASSPRQGRNTGELFF. For the CDR3, the DNA is TGCGCCAGCAGCCCACGACAGGGGAGGAACACCGGGGAGCTGTTTTTT.

This chain connects TRBV5-1 to TRBJ2-5; 8 positions match TRBD2. This CDR3 spans 18 amino acids. The germline V gene has CDR1 SGHRS and CDR2 YFSETQ. J gave up 2 bases and V 4 bases, and 16 bases lay outside the gene matches. DNA for the CDR3: TGCGCCAGCAGCCTGGGACTAGGAAATACCCTGGGGCAAGAGACCCAGTACTTC. Amino acids: CASSLGLGNTLGQETQYF.

The CDR3 sequence is CASSLVGRQNTGELFF. CDR3 nucleotide sequence: TGTGCCAGCAGCTTAGTTGGCAGGCAAAACACCGGGGAGCTGTTTTTT. The chain employs TRBV11-2 and TRBJ2-2, with no clear D. In germline, CDR1 is SGHAT, CDR2 FQNNGV. V was cut by 1 base and J by 2 bases, with 11 bases left in between. The CDR3 extends over 16 amino acids.

The gene calls are TRBV11-2 and TRBJ1-3; D unclear. The CDR3 sequence is 15 residues long. CDR1 SGHAT and CDR2 FQNNGV come from the germline V gene. Trimming took 2 bases from V and 2 from J, leaving 10 bases between them. In DNA form, the CDR3 reads TGTGCCAGCAGCTTAAATCCCTTAACTGGAAACACCATATATTTT. Translated, it gives CASSLNPLTGNTIYF.

The chain uses TRBV19 and TRBJ2-1, with 11 nucleotides matching TRBD2. The CDR3 has 15 amino acids. Germline loops: CDR1 LNHDA, CDR2 SQIVND (reference sequence). V lost 6 bases to trimming and J lost 3 bases; unmatched junction nucleotides: 4. Written as DNA, the CDR3 is TGTGCCAGTAGCCCCGGGACTAGCGGCTACAATGAGCAGTTCTTC. This encodes CASSPGTSGYNEQFF.

The chain is built from TRBV13 and TRBJ1-5; the match to TRBD1 covers 8 bases. The CDR3 is 12 residues long. The germline V gene encodes CDR1 PRHDT and CDR2 FYEKMQ (reference sequence). The J segment lost 9 bases and the V segment lost 5 bases, leaving 3 bases of the junction unmatched. CDR3 residues: CASSLTGGPQHF. The CDR3 region has the DNA TGTGCCAGCAGCCTTACAGGGGGGCCCCAGCATTTT.

The chain combines TRBV18 with TRBJ1-2, with TRBD1 matching over 7 bases. Germline V CDR1 and CDR2: KGHSH, LQKENI. The CDR3 is 12 amino acids. Germline trimming cut 6 bases from V and 6 bases from J; bases unmatched to any gene: 4. The CDR3 here is CASSLTGDGYTF. The CDR3 DNA reads TGTGCCAGCTCCCTCACAGGGGATGGCTACACCTTC.